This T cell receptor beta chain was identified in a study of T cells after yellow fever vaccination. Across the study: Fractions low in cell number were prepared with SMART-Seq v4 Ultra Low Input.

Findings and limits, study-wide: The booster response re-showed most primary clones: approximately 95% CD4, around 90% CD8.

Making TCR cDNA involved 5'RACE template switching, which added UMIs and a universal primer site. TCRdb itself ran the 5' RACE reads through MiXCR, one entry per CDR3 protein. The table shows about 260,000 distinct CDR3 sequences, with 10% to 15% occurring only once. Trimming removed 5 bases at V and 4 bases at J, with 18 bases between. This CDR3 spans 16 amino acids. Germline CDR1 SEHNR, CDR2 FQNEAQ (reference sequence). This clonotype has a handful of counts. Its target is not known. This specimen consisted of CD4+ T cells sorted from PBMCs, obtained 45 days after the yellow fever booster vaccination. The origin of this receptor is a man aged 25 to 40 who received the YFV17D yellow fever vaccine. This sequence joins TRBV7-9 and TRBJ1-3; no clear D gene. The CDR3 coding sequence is TGTGCCAGCAGCAAAGACCTACCAAGCGGAGGAAACACCATATATTTT. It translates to CASSKDLPSGGNTIYF.